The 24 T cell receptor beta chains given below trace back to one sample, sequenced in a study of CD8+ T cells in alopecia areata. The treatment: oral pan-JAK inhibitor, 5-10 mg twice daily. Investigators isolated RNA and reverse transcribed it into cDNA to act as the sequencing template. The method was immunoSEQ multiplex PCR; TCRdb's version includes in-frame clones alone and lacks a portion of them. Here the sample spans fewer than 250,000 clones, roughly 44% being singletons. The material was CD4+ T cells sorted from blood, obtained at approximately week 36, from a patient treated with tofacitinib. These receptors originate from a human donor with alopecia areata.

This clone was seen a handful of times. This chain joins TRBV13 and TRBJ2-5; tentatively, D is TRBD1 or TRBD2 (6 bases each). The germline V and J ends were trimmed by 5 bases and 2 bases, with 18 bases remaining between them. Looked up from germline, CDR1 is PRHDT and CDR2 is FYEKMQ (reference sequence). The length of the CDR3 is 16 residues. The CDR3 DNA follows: TGTGCCAGCAGCCCCGTGGGGGCGGGGCCTCAAGAGACCCAGTACTTC. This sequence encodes CASSPVGAGPQETQYF.

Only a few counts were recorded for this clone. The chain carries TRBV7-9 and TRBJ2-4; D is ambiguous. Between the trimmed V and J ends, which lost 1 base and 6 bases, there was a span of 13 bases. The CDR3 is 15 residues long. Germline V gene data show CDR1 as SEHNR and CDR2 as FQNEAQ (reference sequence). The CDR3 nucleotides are TGTGCCAGCAGCTTAGATCCTGAATGGAGAAACATTCAGTACTTC. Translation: CASSLDPEWRNIQYF.

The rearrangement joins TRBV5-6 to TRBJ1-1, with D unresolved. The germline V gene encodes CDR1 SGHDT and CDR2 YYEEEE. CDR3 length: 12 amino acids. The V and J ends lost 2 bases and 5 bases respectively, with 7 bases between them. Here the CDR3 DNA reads TGTGCCAGCAGCTTAGTTAAGACTGAAGCTTTCTTT. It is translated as CASSLVKTEAFF.

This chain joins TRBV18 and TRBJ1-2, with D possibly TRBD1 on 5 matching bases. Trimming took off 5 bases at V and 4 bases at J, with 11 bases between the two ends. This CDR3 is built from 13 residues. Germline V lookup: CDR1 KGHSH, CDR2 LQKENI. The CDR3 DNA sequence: TGTGCCAGCTCAACCGGGACGGTCTATGGCTACACCTTC. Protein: CASSTGTVYGYTF. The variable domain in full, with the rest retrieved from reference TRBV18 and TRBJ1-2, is NAGVMQNPRHLVRRRGQEARLRCSPMKGHSHVYWYRQLPEEGLKFMVYLQKENIIDESGMPKERFSAEFPKEGPSILRIQQVVRGDSAAYFCASSTGTVYGYTFGSGTRLTVV.

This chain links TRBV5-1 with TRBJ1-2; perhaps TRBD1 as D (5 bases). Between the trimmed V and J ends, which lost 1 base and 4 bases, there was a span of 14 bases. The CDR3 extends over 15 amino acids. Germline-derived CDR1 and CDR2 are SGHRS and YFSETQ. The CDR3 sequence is CASSLLPGGPYGYTF. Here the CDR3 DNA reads TGCGCCAGCAGCTTGCTACCTGGGGGTCCCTATGGCTACACCTTC.

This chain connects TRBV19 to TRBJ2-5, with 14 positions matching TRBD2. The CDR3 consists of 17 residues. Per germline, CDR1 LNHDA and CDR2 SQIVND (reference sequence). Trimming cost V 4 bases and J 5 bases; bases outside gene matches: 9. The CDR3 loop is CASSKGTSGRSQETQYF. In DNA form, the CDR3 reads TGTGCCAGTAGTAAGGGGACTAGCGGGAGATCACAGGAGACCCAGTACTTC.

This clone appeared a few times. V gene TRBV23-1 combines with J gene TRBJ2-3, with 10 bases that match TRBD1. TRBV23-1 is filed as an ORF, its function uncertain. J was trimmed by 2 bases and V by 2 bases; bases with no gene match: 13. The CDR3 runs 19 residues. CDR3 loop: CASSQKPPGQGTNTDTQYF. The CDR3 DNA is TGCGCCAGCAGTCAAAAACCACCGGGACAGGGGACGAACACAGATACGCAGTATTTT.

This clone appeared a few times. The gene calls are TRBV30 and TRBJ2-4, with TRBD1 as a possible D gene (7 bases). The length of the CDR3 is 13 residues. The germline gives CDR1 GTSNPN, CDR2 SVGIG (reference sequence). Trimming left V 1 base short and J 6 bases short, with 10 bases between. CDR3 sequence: CAWSAGGGNIQYF. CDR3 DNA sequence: TGTGCCTGGAGTGCAGGGGGAGGAAACATTCAGTACTTC.

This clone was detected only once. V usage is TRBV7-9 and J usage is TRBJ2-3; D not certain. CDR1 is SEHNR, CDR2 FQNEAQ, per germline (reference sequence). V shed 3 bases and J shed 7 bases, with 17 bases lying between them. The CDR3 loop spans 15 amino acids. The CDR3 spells CASSFSKGPPNTQYF. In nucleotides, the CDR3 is TGTGCCAGCAGCTTTTCAAAGGGCCCTCCTAATACGCAGTATTTT.

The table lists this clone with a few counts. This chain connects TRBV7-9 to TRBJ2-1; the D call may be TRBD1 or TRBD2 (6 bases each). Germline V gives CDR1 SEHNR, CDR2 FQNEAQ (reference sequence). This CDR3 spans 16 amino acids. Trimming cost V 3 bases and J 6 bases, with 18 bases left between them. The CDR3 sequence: CASSFGGAVTANEQFF. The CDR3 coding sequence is TGTGCCAGCAGCTTCGGGGGCGCGGTGACGGCCAATGAGCAGTTCTTC. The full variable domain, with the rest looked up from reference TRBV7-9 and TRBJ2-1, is DTGVSQNPRHKITKRGQNVTFRCDPISEHNRLYWYRQTLGQGPEFLTYFQNEAQLEKSRLLSDRFSAERPKGSFSTLEIQRTEQGDSAMYLCASSFGGAVTANEQFFGPGTRLTVL.

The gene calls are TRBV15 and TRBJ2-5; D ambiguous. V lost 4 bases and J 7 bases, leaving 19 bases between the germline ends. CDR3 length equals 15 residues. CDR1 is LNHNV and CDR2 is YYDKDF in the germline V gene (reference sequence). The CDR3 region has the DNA TGTGCCACCAGCAAAAACACTGCGCGCGACGGGACCCAGTACTTC. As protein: CATSKNTARDGTQYF. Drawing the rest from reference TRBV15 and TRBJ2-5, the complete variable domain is DAMVIQNPRYQVTQFGKPVTLSCSQTLNHNVMYWYQQKSSQAPKLLFHYYDKDFNNEADTPDNFQSRRPNTSFCFLDIRSPGLGDTAMYLCATSKNTARDGTQYFGPGTRLLVL.

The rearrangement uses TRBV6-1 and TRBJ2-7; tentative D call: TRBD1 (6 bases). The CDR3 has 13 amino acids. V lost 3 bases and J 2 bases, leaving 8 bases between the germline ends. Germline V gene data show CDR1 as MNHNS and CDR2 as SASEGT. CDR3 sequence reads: CASSDRGTYEQYF. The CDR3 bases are TGTGCCAGCAGTGACAGGGGAACCTACGAGCAGTACTTC.

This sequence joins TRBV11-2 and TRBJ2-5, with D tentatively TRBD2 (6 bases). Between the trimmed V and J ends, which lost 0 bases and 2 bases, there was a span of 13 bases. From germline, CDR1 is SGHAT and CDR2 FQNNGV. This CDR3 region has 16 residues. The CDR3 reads CASSLDRGSGQETQYF. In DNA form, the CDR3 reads TGTGCCAGCAGCTTAGATCGTGGTAGCGGACAAGAGACCCAGTACTTC.

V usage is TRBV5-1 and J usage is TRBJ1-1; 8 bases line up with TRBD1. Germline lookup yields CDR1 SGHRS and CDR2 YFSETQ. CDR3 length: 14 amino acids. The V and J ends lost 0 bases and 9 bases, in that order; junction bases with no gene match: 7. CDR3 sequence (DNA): TGCGCCAGCAGCTTGGAATTCACAGGGGGGAAAGCTTTCTTT. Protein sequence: CASSLEFTGGKAFF.

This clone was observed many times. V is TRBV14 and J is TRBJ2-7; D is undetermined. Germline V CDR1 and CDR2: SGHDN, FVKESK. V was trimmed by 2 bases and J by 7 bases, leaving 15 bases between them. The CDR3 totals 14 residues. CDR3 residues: CASSQYSGPWEQYF. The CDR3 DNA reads TGTGCCAGCAGCCAATACTCCGGTCCCTGGGAGCAGTACTTC.

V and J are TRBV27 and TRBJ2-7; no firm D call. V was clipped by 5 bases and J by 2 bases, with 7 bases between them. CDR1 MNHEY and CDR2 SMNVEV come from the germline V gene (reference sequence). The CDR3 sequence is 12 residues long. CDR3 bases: TGTGCCAGCAGTCAACCCCCCTACGAGCAGTACTTC. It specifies CASSQPPYEQYF.

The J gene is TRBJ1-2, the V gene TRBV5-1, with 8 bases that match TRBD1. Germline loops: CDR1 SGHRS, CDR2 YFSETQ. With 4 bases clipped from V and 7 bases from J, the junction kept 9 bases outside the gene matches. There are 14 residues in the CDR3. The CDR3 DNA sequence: TGCGCCAGCAGCCTCCAGACAGGGGAGCGTGGCTACACCTTC. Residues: CASSLQTGERGYTF.

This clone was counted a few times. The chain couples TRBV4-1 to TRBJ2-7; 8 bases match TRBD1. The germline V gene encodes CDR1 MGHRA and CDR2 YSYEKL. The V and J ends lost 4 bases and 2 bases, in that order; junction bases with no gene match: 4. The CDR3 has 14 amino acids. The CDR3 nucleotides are TGCGCCAGCAGCCTATCGGGACAGGCCTACGAGCAGTACTTC. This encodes CASSLSGQAYEQYF.

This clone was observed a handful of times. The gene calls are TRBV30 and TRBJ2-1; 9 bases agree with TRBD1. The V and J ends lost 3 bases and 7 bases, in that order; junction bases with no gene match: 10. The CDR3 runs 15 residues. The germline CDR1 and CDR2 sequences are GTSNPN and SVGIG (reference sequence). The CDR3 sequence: CAWRDDRGVGNEQFF. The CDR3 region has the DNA TGTGCCTGGAGGGACGACAGGGGGGTTGGGAATGAGCAGTTCTTC.

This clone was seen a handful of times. As DNA, the CDR3 is TGTGCCAGCAGCTTAGTGACGGCTAGCGTGGTGTTCTTC. Amino acid sequence: CASSLVTASVVFF. The chain employs TRBV7-2 and TRBJ2-1, with D tentatively TRBD2 (6 bases). CDR1 SGHTA and CDR2 FQGNSA come from the germline V gene. This CDR3 has 13 residues. Between the trimmed V and J ends, which lost 1 base and 15 bases, there was a span of 16 bases.

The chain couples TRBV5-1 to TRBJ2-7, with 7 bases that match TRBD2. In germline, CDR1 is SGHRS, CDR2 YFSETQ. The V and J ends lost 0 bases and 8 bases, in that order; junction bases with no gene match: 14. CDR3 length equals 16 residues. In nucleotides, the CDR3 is TGCGCCAGCAGCTTGGTGAGCGGGAACGCACTGGTCCAGCAGTACTTC. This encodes CASSLVSGNALVQQYF. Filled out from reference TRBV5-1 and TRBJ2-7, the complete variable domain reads KAGVTQTPRYLIKTRGQQVTLSCSPISGHRSVSWYQQTPGQGLQFLFEYFSETQRNKGNFPGRFSGRQFSNSRSEMNVSTLELGDSALYLCASSLVSGNALVQQYFGPGTRLTVT.

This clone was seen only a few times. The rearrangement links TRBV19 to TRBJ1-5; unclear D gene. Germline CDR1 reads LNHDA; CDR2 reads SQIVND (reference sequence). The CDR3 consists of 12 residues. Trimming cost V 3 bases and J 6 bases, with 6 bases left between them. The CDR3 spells CASSINTQPQHF. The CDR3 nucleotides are TGTGCCAGTAGTATTAATACTCAGCCCCAGCATTTT.

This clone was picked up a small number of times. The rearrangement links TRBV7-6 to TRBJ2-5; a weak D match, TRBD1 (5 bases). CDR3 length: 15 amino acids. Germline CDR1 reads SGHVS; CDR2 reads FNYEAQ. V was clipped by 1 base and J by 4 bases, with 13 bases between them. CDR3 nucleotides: TGTGCCAGCAGCTTAGTAGGCAGGGTGGGAGAGACCCAGTACTTC. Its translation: CASSLVGRVGETQYF.

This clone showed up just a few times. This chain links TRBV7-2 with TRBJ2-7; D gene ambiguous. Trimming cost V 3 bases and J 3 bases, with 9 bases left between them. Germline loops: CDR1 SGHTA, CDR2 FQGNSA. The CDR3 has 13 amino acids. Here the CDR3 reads CASSFEGIYEQYF. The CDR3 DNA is TGTGCCAGCAGCTTCGAAGGGATCTACGAGCAGTACTTC.